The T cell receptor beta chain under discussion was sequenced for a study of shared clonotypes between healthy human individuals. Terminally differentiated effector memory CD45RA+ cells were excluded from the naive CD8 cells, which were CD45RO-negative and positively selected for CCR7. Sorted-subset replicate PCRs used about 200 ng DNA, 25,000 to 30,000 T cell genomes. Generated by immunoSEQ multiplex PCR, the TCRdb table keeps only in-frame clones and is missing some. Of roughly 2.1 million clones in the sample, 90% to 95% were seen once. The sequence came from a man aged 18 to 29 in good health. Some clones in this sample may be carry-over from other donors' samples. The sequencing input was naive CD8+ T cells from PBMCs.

The CDR3 sequence is CASSPPPSGREQETQYF. CDR3 DNA: TGTGCCAGCAGCCCACCCCCGTCCGGGCGGGAACAAGAGACCCAGTACTTC. V is TRBV11-2 and J is TRBJ2-5, with D maybe TRBD2 (6 bases). Trimming stripped 5 bases from V and 2 bases from J, with 21 bases between. The CDR3 loop spans 17 amino acids. Germline values: CDR1 SGHAT, CDR2 FQNNGV.